The clone carrying this T cell receptor (beta chain) was seen once. Its specificity is unknown. V was clipped by 5 bases and J by 6 bases; unmatched bases: 7. In germline, CDR1 is LNHDA, CDR2 SQIVND (reference sequence). The CDR3 contains 15 residues. This table comes from immunoSEQ multiplex PCR, and its TCRdb copy is limited to in-frame clones, with some not included. The sample carries 150,000 to 200,000 clones, about 92% recorded once. The sample belongs to a study of T cell responses to AZD1222 COVID-19 vaccine. Study as a whole: The study pooled second doses at about 4 or about 12 weeks.

Study-wide points: Reports say nearly half of spike-specific TCRs go after unmutated variant regions. White British people made up most donors, females outnumbered males, and clonal diversity was possibly underestimated.

Sequencing was performed on peripheral blood, taken on day 0 of AZD1222 vaccination. The source of this sequence is an adult in good health. The chain uses TRBV19 and TRBJ2-7, with TRBD2 matching 13 bases. The CDR3 bases are TGTGCCAGTAGTTCCCACGGACTAGCGGGGGCCGAGCAGTACTTC. It yields the protein CASSSHGLAGAEQYF. Full variable domain (rest looked up from reference TRBV19 and TRBJ2-7): DGGITQSPKYLFRKEGQNVTLSCEQNLNHDAMYWYRQDPGQGLRLIYYSQIVNDFQKGDIAEGYSVSREKKESFPLTVTSAQKNPTAFYLCASSSHGLAGAEQYFGPGTRLTVT.